Listed here are 27 T cell receptor beta chains from one sample, sequenced in a study of T-cell memory formation after mild COVID-19 (dated by TCRdb to 2020 to 2023). Libraries were prepared through 5' RACE. Sequencing used an Illumina NovaSeq 6000. TCRdb trimmed the raw reads at Q25, called clones with MiXCR and kept productive beta chains. Records with the same CDR3 protein are collapsed into one entry carrying the most frequent genes and DNA. The sample table records 380,000 or so distinct CDR3 sequences; roughly 15% of these occur just once. The ten most abundant clones make up approximately 21% of the sample. The sample was PBMCs or a T cell subset sorted from them (not recorded which). The receptors derive from a man younger than 35 who had mild COVID-19 (a few samples of this study predate the infection). The sample titles of this study are shuffled in the database, so cell type and time point are left out; the donor was told from shared clones.

This clonotype was detected a few times. The rearrangement links TRBV18 to TRBJ1-1; 9 nucleotides align to TRBD1. Germline V gene lookup returns CDR1 KGHSH and CDR2 LQKENI. This CDR3 comprises 14 residues. Trimming at V came to 4 bases and at J to 3 bases, leaving 3 bases not matched to a gene. CDR3 loop: CASSLRDRDTEAFF. In DNA form, the CDR3 reads TGTGCCAGCTCACTGAGGGACAGGGACACTGAAGCTTTCTTT.

This clonotype has only a few counts. V gene TRBV5-1 combines with J gene TRBJ1-1; weak D call: TRBD1 (6 bases). The length of the CDR3 is 15 residues. Trimming left V 0 bases short and J 6 bases short, with 15 bases between. Germline CDR1 reads SGHRS; CDR2 reads YFSETQ. The CDR3 DNA is TGCGCCAGCAGCTTGGCAGGGGCTGAGTATTCTGAAGCTTTCTTT. It codes for CASSLAGAEYSEAFF.

The sample holds a few counts of this clonotype. The chain carries TRBV11-2 and TRBJ1-1; no reliable D call. The CDR3 is 14 residues long. Trimming shortened V by 4 bases and J by 3 bases, and 12 bases separated the two germline ends. CDR1 SGHAT and CDR2 FQNNGV come from the germline V gene. The CDR3 is CASSSFAADTEAFF. The CDR3 DNA sequence: TGTGCCAGCAGCTCGTTCGCGGCGGACACTGAAGCTTTCTTT. The full variable domain, its missing parts supplied by reference TRBV11-2 and TRBJ1-1, is EAGVAQSPRYKIIEKRQSVAFWCNPISGHATLYWYQQILGQGPKLLIQFQNNGVVDDSQLPKDRFSAERLKGVDSTLKIQPAKLEDSAVYLCASSSFAADTEAFFGQGTRLTVV.

Only a few counts were recorded for this clonotype. This rearrangement joins TRBV7-9 to TRBJ1-2; 7 bases fit TRBD1. In germline, CDR1 is SEHNR, CDR2 FQNEAQ (reference sequence). The CDR3 totals 14 residues. V lost 5 bases to trimming and J lost 6 bases; unmatched junction nucleotides: 9. CDR3 sequence reads: CASSHNDRAHGYTF. As DNA, the CDR3 is TGTGCCAGCAGCCATAATGACAGGGCCCATGGCTACACCTTC.

The V gene is TRBV5-6, the J gene TRBJ1-4; D is unclear. The CDR3 has 14 residues. Trimming took off 4 bases at V and 13 bases at J, with 20 bases between the two ends. CDR1 and CDR2 (germline): SGHDT, YYEEEE. As DNA, the CDR3 is TGTGCCAGCAGCACGGCTTGGACGGCGAAAAGACTGTTTTTT. It specifies CASSTAWTAKRLFF.

At least ten counts were recorded for this clonotype. The chain has TRBV7-9 and TRBJ2-3; a possible D gene is TRBD2 (5 bases). The CDR3 runs 16 residues. V lost 2 bases and J 0 bases, leaving 12 bases between the germline ends. The germline V gene has CDR1 SEHNR and CDR2 FQNEAQ (reference sequence). CDR3 DNA: TGTGCCAGCAGCTTACCCCCGGAGGACAGCACAGATACGCAGTATTTT. Amino acids: CASSLPPEDSTDTQYF.

V is TRBV29-1 and J is TRBJ1-1; D possibly corresponds to TRBD1 (5 bases). CDR1 and CDR2 from the germline V gene are SQVTM and ANQGSEA. This CDR3 contains 13 residues. With 2 bases removed from V and 3 bases from J, the gap between germline ends came to 10 bases. The CDR3 bases are TGCAGCGTTGAAAAGGGGCTTGACACTGAAGCTTTCTTT. It translates to CSVEKGLDTEAFF.

The chain's CDR3 is CSARDHKGSGNTIYF. As DNA, the CDR3 is TGCAGTGCTAGAGATCACAAGGGGTCCGGAAACACCATATATTTT. This rearrangement joins TRBV20-1 to TRBJ1-3; perhaps TRBD1 as D (5 bases). From germline, CDR1 is DFQATT and CDR2 SNEGSKA (reference sequence). CDR3 length: 15 residues. Deletions cut 0 bases from V and 4 bases from J, with 13 bases between.

CDR3 DNA sequence: TGTGCCAGCAGATGGGACAGGGTCGTCACTGAAGCTTTCTTT. Protein sequence: CASRWDRVVTEAFF. The chain couples TRBV6-5 to TRBJ1-1, with 9 bases lining up with TRBD1. Per the germline V gene, CDR1 is MNHEY and CDR2 is SVGAGI. The CDR3 spans 14 residues. Trimming removed 6 bases from V and 4 bases from J; junction bases left unmatched: 6.

The chain recombines TRBV7-2 with TRBJ2-5; TRBD2 might be the D (7 bases). The CDR3 is 14 residues long. V was cut by 7 bases and J by 5 bases, with 17 bases left in between. CDR1 is SGHTA, CDR2 FQGNSA, per germline. The CDR3 DNA is TGTGCCAGCAACGAGGGGGGGCCCTGGGAGACCCAGTACTTC. Protein sequence: CASNEGGPWETQYF.

This clonotype was found a few times. The gene calls are TRBV12-3 or TRBV12-4 and TRBJ2-2; D uncertain. Trimming cost V 3 bases and J 5 bases, with 13 bases left between them. The CDR3 runs to 15 residues. The CDR3 coding sequence is TGTGCCAGCAGTTTGGCGCAGGCGCGTACCGGGGAGCTGTTTTTT. It translates to CASSLAQARTGELFF.

This clonotype came up many times. This chain uses TRBV7-3 with TRBJ2-2; 9 bases map to TRBD2. Germline values: CDR1 SGHTA, CDR2 FQGTGA. The ends lost 6 bases at V and 7 bases at J; junction bases unmatched: 9. The length of the CDR3 is 15 residues. In DNA, the CDR3 is TGTGCCAGCAGGAGGCGCGGGGGGGCCGACGGGGAGCTGTTTTTT. This codes for CASRRRGGADGELFF.

This clonotype was observed a few times. The CDR3 DNA reads TGTGCCAGCAGCGGGGACAGCGAGCTGTTTTTT. Translated: CASSGDSELFF. The chain uses TRBV2 and TRBJ2-2; 7 nucleotides line up with TRBD1. The CDR3 has 11 amino acids. The germline gives CDR1 SNHLY, CDR2 FYNNEI. J gave up 11 bases and V 6 bases, and 3 bases lay outside the gene matches.

CDR3 nucleotides: TGCAGTGCTAGAGCCCCCCAGGGACCTCGGACCGATACGCAGTATTTT. It specifies CSARAPQGPRTDTQYF. This chain links TRBV20-1 with TRBJ2-3, with D possibly called TRBD1 or TRBD2 (5 bases each). CDR1 DFQATT and CDR2 SNEGSKA come from the germline V gene (reference sequence). Trimming pared 1 base from V and 6 bases from J, leaving 20 bases between. The CDR3 consists of 16 residues.

This clonotype was observed a few times. The rearrangement joins TRBV24-1 to TRBJ1-5, with D perhaps TRBD1 (5 bases). The germline gives CDR1 KGHDR, CDR2 SFDVKD. The length of the CDR3 is 15 residues. V shed 3 bases and J shed 1 base, with 9 bases lying between them. The CDR3 protein is CATSDGQGSNQPQHF. The CDR3 nucleotides read TGTGCCACCAGTGATGGACAAGGAAGCAATCAGCCCCAGCATTTT.

There are many counts of this clonotype. V gene TRBV12-3 or TRBV12-4 combines with J gene TRBJ2-1; maybe TRBD2 (6 bases). V was shortened by 2 bases and J by 8 bases, with 7 bases between the two germline ends. The CDR3 loop spans 12 amino acids. CDR3 nucleotide sequence: TGTGCCAGCAGTTTAAGGGAGGATGAGCAGTTCTTC. As protein: CASSLREDEQFF.

The chain couples TRBV6-2 or TRBV6-3 to TRBJ1-1, with unresolved D. Trimming removed 2 bases at V and 5 bases at J, with 15 bases between. Germline CDR1 MNHEY, CDR2 SVGEGT. CDR3 length equals 15 residues. The chain's CDR3 is CASSYAGRRATEAFF. The CDR3 nucleotides read TGTGCCAGCAGTTACGCCGGAAGGCGGGCGACTGAAGCTTTCTTT.

The chain is built from TRBV5-4 and TRBJ2-3, with 11 bases matching TRBD2. Germline CDR1 SGHNT, CDR2 YYREEE (reference sequence). This CDR3 spans 17 amino acids. V was clipped by 1 base and J by 3 bases; unmatched bases: 7. The DNA for the CDR3 is TGTGCCAGCAGCTTGCAGGTTCTAGCGGGGGGAACAGATACGCAGTATTTT. Encoded protein: CASSLQVLAGGTDTQYF.

The genes are TRBV27 and TRBJ2-7, with D perhaps matching TRBD2 (7 bases). The V end was cut by 7 bases, the J end by 7 bases, with 26 bases between. Germline V gene data show CDR1 as MNHEY and CDR2 as SMNVEV (reference sequence). The CDR3 runs 16 residues. The DNA of the CDR3 is TGTGCCAGCAATCCTCTCGGACTAGGGACACCTTGGGAGCAGTACGTC. Its translation is CASNPLGLGTPWEQYV.

The chain uses TRBV7-9 and TRBJ2-5; 10 positions agree with TRBD2. V shed 4 bases, J shed 5 bases, and the junction held 16 bases outside the gene matches. The CDR3 has 18 amino acids. The germline CDR1 and CDR2 sequences are SEHNR and FQNEAQ (reference sequence). The CDR3 here is CASSSPGHSGGISETQYF. CDR3 DNA: TGTGCCAGCAGCTCCCCGGGGCATAGCGGGGGGATCTCGGAGACCCAGTACTTC.

V usage is TRBV4-1 and J usage is TRBJ2-5, with a weak D call TRBD1 (6 bases). The CDR3 contains 17 residues. Germline V gives CDR1 MGHRA, CDR2 YSYEKL. Trimming took off 3 bases at V and 1 base at J, with 18 bases between the two ends. Here the CDR3 reads CASSQETGSPIQETQYF. As DNA, the CDR3 is TGCGCCAGCAGCCAGGAAACAGGGAGCCCGATCCAAGAGACCCAGTACTTC.

There are a few counts of this clonotype. The rearrangement uses TRBV2 and TRBJ2-2; D not certain. This CDR3 comprises 13 residues. V lost 5 bases and J lost 4, with 8 bases in between. Germline CDR1 reads SNHLY; CDR2 reads FYNNEI. The CDR3, as DNA: TGTGCCAGCAGTTGGGGATTCACCGGGGAGCTGTTTTTT. Protein product: CASSWGFTGELFF.

This clonotype was observed a few times. The gene calls are TRBV28 and TRBJ2-7; tentative D call: TRBD1 (5 bases). Trimming took off 10 bases at V and 3 bases at J, with 19 bases between the two ends. The CDR3 extends over 14 amino acids. Germline CDR1 MDHEN, CDR2 SYDVKM. The CDR3 is CATTAGKVLYEQYV. The CDR3 nucleotides are TGTGCCACCACCGCAGGGAAGGTTCTCTACGAGCAGTACGTC.

This clonotype came up many times. This chain uses TRBV5-8 with TRBJ2-7; the match to TRBD2 covers 13 bases. V gave up 4 bases and J gave up 3 bases; unmatched junction bases: 7. The CDR3 covers 16 residues. Germline lookup yields CDR1 SGHTS and CDR2 YDEGEE. The CDR3 loop is CASSPNGLAGDYEQYV. The CDR3 DNA is TGTGCCAGCAGCCCCAACGGACTAGCGGGGGACTACGAGCAGTACGTC.

The V and J genes are TRBV5-1 and TRBJ1-1; D is perhaps TRBD1 (6 bases). Trimming removed 4 bases from V and 4 bases from J, with 14 bases in between. The CDR3 consists of 14 residues. Germline CDR1 SGHRS, CDR2 YFSETQ. CDR3 in DNA: TGCGCCAGCAGCGGATCAGGGGAGGGCACTGAAGCTTTCTTT. This encodes CASSGSGEGTEAFF.

The chain couples TRBV6-1 to TRBJ2-3, with D uncertain. CDR1 is MNHNS, CDR2 SASEGT, per germline. The V end was cut by 4 bases, the J end by 5 bases, with 16 bases between. The CDR3 covers 15 residues. In DNA form, the CDR3 reads TGTGCCAGCAGTGTTAGGTCAGCACACCGAGATACGCAGTATTTT. The encoded protein is CASSVRSAHRDTQYF.

This clonotype has only a few counts. The chain links TRBV7-3 to TRBJ1-2; D is uncertain. V lost 8 bases to trimming and J lost 5 bases, with 12 bases between them. CDR3 length: 12 residues. Germline V lookup: CDR1 SGHTA, CDR2 FQGTGA. The DNA for the CDR3 is TGTGCCAGCGGCCGGCCGGGTTATGGCTACACCTTC. This translates into CASGRPGYGYTF.